The source of this T cell receptor beta chain is a study of identical twins. Study results and limitations: While abundant cord blood beta clonotypes carried fewer insertions, memory repertoires showed no such pattern. Findings came from cross-sectional statistics, without long-term follow-up of donors. Beta out-of-frame sequences displayed a weaker excess of sharing between twins.

A word on this clonotype: Its antigen is unidentified.

CDR1 and CDR2 from the germline V gene are MGHRA and YSYEKL. J lost 4 bases, V lost 4 bases, and 4 bases had no gene match. The CDR3 runs to 15 residues. TCRdb recomputed calls from the 5' RACE reads with MiXCR, one row per CDR3 protein. The table includes hundreds of thousands of distinct CDR3 sequences, 20% to 25% detected once. Separately, the same data were catalogued under a study of yellow fever vaccine responses in identical twins.

The sequenced sample was CD4+ T cells sorted from blood. This sequence originates from a woman aged 18-35 years in good health. J is TRBJ2-1 and V is TRBV4-1, with 10 positions matching TRBD2. The chain's CDR3 is CASSLTSGKYNEQFF. The CDR3 nucleotides read TGCGCCAGCAGCCTCACTAGCGGGAAATACAATGAGCAGTTCTTC.